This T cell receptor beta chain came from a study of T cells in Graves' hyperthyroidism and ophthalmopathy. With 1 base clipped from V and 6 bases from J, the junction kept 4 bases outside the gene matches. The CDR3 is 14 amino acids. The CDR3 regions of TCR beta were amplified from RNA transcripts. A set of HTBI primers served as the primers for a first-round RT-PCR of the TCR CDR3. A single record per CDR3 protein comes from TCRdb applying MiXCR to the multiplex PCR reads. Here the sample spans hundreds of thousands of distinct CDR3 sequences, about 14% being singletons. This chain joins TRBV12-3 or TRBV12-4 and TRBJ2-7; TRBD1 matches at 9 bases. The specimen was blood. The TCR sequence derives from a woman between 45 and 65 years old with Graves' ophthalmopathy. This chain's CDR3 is CASSLGQGDREQYF. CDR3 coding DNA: TGTGCCAGCAGTTTAGGACAGGGGGATCGCGAGCAGTACTTC.